The sequence of this TCR beta chain was determined in a study of blood T cell repertoires in COVID-19. Repertoires were generated with immunoSEQ multiplex PCR, while TCRdb's copy carries only in-frame clones and drops some. The data hold around 160,000 clones, with over 85% observed a single time. Trimming took 2 bases from V and 4 from J, leaving 12 bases between them. The V gene's germline CDR1 is SGHTS and CDR2 YDEGEE. The CDR3 is 14 residues long. The chain joins TRBV5-8 to TRBJ1-2; D is uncertain. What was sequenced was peripheral blood. The clonotype originates from a man between 60 and 70 years old with active or convalescent COVID-19. The chain's CDR3 is CASSFGPRTYGYTF. The CDR3 DNA reads TGTGCCAGCAGCTTCGGCCCTAGAACCTATGGCTACACCTTC.